This T cell receptor beta chain comes out of a study of TIL therapy for anti-PD-1-resistant metastatic lung cancer. As for the study in general: Median tumor mutation burden was 1.5 mutations per megabase.

Time point noted: pre-treatment sample, taken before nivolumab and TIL therapy. Germline values: CDR1 MNHEY, CDR2 SMNVEV (reference sequence). The CDR3 loop spans 13 amino acids. Between the trimmed V and J ends, which lost 6 bases and 4 bases, there was a span of 10 bases. This was the immunoSEQ v3 assay. Sequencing was performed with immunoSEQ multiplex PCR; in TCRdb, only in-frame clones are kept and a portion is missing. The sample records about 18,000 clones, 83% being singletons. This chain links TRBV27 with TRBJ2-4; tentative D call: TRBD1 (5 bases). The material was blood, obtained at baseline. The origin of this receptor is a person between 25 and 80 years old with non-small cell lung cancer. CDR3 sequence (DNA): TGTGCCAGCAGCGAACAGGCGAAAAACATTCAGTACTTC. Its translation is CASSEQAKNIQYF.